This TCR beta chain was recorded in a study of shared clonotypes between healthy human individuals. The study, taken as a whole, reports: Clonotypes which were not shared had lower generation probabilities than clonotypes that all four donors shared.

Naive CD8 cells lacked CD45RO, underwent positive selection for CCR7 and left out terminally differentiated effector memory CD45RA+ cells. This CDR3 contains 15 residues. With 6 bases clipped from V and 1 base from J, the junction kept 6 bases outside the gene matches. Germline CDR1 reads MDHEN; CDR2 reads SYDVKM. Points on this clone: The antigen is not known.

Method: immunoSEQ multiplex PCR; TCRdb's copy keeps in-frame clones and lacks some. The sample has 2 million to 2.5 million clones; about 95% are singletons. The sequencing sample was made of naive CD8+ T cells sorted from blood. The J gene is TRBJ2-3, the V gene TRBV28; 8 bases are shared with TRBD2. The source is a man aged 18 to 30 in good health. The DNA of the CDR3 is TGTGCCAGCAGCTACAGACTAGCGCGCACAGATACGCAGTATTTT. Translating it yields CASSYRLARTDTQYF. The variable domain in full, completed from reference TRBV28 and TRBJ2-3, reads DVKVTQSSRYLVKRTGEKVFLECVQDMDHENMFWYRQDPGLGLRLIYFSYDVKMKEKGDIPEGYSVSREKKERFSLILESASTNQTSMYLCASSYRLARTDTQYFGPGTRLTVL.